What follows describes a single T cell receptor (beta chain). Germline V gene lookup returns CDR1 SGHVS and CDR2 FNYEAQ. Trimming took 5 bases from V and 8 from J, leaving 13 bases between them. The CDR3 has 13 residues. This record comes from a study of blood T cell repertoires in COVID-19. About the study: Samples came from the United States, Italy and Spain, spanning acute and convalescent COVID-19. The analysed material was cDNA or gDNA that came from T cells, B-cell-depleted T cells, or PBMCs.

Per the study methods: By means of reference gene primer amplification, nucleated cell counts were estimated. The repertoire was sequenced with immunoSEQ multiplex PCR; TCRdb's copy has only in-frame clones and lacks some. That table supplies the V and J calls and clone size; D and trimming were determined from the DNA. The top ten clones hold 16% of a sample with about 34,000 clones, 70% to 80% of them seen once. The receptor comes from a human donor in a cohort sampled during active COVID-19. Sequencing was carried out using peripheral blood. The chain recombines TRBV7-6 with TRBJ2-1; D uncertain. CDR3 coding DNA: TGTGCCAGCAGCACGTACACCGTCGATGAGCAGTTCTTC. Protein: CASSTYTVDEQFF.